Listed here are 31 T cell receptor beta chains from one sample, sequenced in a study of OX40 agonist ivuxolimab in advanced cancers. The library came from the immunoSEQ multiplex PCR assay. Drawn from immuneACCESS, this table holds only the in-frame rearrangements with V and J called that TCRdb kept. Clones are partly lost; checked studies trace under half to an unresolved V gene and leave the rest unexplained. The table for this sample lists some 77,000 clones; around 80% of them were counted only once. Approximately 0.8% of the sample is taken by the ten largest. The sequencing here drew on CD4+ or CD8+ T cells sorted from blood, taken in a trial of the OX40 agonist ivuxolimab. These receptors were collected from an adult with an advanced solid tumor such as melanoma, head and neck, liver or kidney cancer.

This chain joins TRBV5-1 and TRBJ1-3; 11 bases line up with TRBD1. CDR3 length equals 16 residues. The V gene end was trimmed by 3 bases and the J gene end by 1 base; junction bases not matched to a gene: 3. Germline CDR1 reads SGHRS; CDR2 reads YFSETQ. CDR3 amino acids: CASSWGQGGSGNTIYF. As DNA, the CDR3 is TGCGCCAGCAGCTGGGGACAGGGGGGATCTGGAAACACCATATATTTT. Based on the CDR3 plus reference TRBV5-1 and TRBJ1-3, the full variable domain is KAGVTQTPRYLIKTRGQQVTLSCSPISGHRSVSWYQQTPGQGLQFLFEYFSETQRNKGNFPGRFSGRQFSNSRSEMNVSTLELGDSALYLCASSWGQGGSGNTIYFGEGSWLTVV.

The chain couples TRBV4-3 to TRBJ1-5; D is undetermined. This CDR3 comprises 13 residues. Germline V gene sequence: CDR1 LGHNA, CDR2 YSLEER. V was clipped by 1 base and J by 4 bases, with 5 bases between them. The CDR3 nucleotides are TGCGCCAGCAGCCAAGCTGAGAATCAGCCCCAGCATTTT. Protein: CASSQAENQPQHF.

This clone was observed a handful of times. The genes are TRBV11-2 and TRBJ2-7, with 7 nucleotides matching TRBD1. CDR1 SGHAT and CDR2 FQNNGV come from the germline V gene. With 2 bases clipped from V and 2 bases from J, the junction kept 3 bases outside the gene matches. This CDR3 is 14 amino acids long. The CDR3 nucleotides are TGTGCCAGCAGCTTAAGCGGACAGGCCTACGAGCAGTACTTC. Its translation: CASSLSGQAYEQYF.

This clone has just a few counts. The rearrangement joins TRBV6-1 to TRBJ2-7; 7 bases agree with TRBD1. Trimming at V came to 7 bases and at J to 3 bases, leaving 6 bases not matched to a gene. This CDR3 is built from 13 residues. Germline V CDR1 and CDR2: MNHNS, SASEGT. The CDR3 nucleotides are TGTGCCAGCACCCGACAGGGCGGCTACGAGCAGTACTTC. Translated, it gives CASTRQGGYEQYF.

This clone was observed once. This rearrangement joins TRBV18 to TRBJ1-1; 7 bases map to TRBD1. The CDR3 runs to 13 residues. The germline gives CDR1 KGHSH, CDR2 LQKENI. V gave up 5 bases and J gave up 4 bases; unmatched junction bases: 4. The CDR3 DNA is TGTGCCAGCTCATCTCCAGGGGGCACTGAAGCTTTCTTT. Residues: CASSSPGGTEAFF.

The rearrangement links TRBV15 to TRBJ1-1; D unclear. There are 13 residues in the CDR3. Trimming took 1 base from V and 9 from J, leaving 12 bases between them. Germline assignment: CDR1 LNHNV and CDR2 YYDKDF (reference sequence). The CDR3 loop reads CATSRAVRGKAFF. The CDR3, as DNA: TGTGCCACCAGCAGAGCGGTCCGTGGGAAAGCTTTCTTT.

The chain is built from TRBV28 and TRBJ1-4; D might be TRBD1 (5 bases). This CDR3 is built from 15 residues. In germline, CDR1 is MDHEN, CDR2 SYDVKM. V gave up 3 bases and J gave up 8 bases, with 16 bases separating them. The CDR3 DNA reads as TGTGCCAGCAGTTTCCCCACTCCCGGGACGGAAAAACTGTTTTTT. Translating gives CASSFPTPGTEKLFF.

The rearrangement joins TRBV12-5 to TRBJ1-2; 8 nucleotides agree with TRBD1. Trimming took 4 bases from V and 8 from J; bases not matched to a gene: 12. This CDR3 is 15 amino acids long. Germline lookup yields CDR1 LGHNT and CDR2 FRNRAP. This CDR3 reads CASGWFQGASGGYTF. CDR3 nucleotide sequence: TGTGCTAGTGGTTGGTTTCAGGGGGCGTCGGGGGGCTACACCTTC.

This clone came up a few times. CDR3 sequence: CASIAPQGTEAFF. The CDR3, as DNA: TGTGCCAGCATCGCCCCCCAGGGCACTGAAGCTTTCTTT. The chain carries TRBV6-1 and TRBJ1-1, with a weak D call TRBD1 (5 bases). The CDR3 is 13 residues long. Germline CDR1 MNHNS, CDR2 SASEGT. V shed 7 bases and J shed 4 bases, with 13 bases lying between them.

This sequence joins TRBV5-4 and TRBJ2-7; 7 bases are a match to TRBD1. The CDR3 totals 13 residues. V was pared by 4 bases and J by 2 bases, with 3 bases of the junction left unmatched. Germline CDR1 reads SGHNT; CDR2 reads YYREEE (reference sequence). In nucleotides, the CDR3 is TGTGCCAGCAGCAGGGACAGAACCTACGAGCAGTACTTC. Protein product: CASSRDRTYEQYF.

The rearrangement joins TRBV7-8 to TRBJ1-1, with D maybe TRBD1 (6 bases). V shed 5 bases and J shed 1 base, with 14 bases lying between them. This CDR3 spans 15 amino acids. From germline, CDR1 is SGHVS and CDR2 FQNEAQ. The CDR3 loop is CASSLRPGQNTEAFF. DNA for the CDR3: TGTGCCAGCAGCCTCAGACCGGGACAGAACACTGAAGCTTTCTTT.

DNA for the CDR3: TGTGCCAGCACGGGGCAGGGGGTAGGTGAGCAGTACTTC. Translated, it gives CASTGQGVGEQYF. The chain is built from TRBV2 and TRBJ2-7; 7 bases align to TRBD1. Germline loops: CDR1 SNHLY, CDR2 FYNNEI. CDR3 length: 13 residues. With V trimmed by 7 bases and J by 7 bases, 10 bases remained unmatched.

The chain is built from TRBV7-2 and TRBJ2-7; either TRBD1 or TRBD2 may supply D (6 bases each). The V end lost 3 bases, the J end lost 6 bases, and 15 bases lay between the germline ends. The CDR3 totals 14 residues. Germline V CDR1 and CDR2: SGHTA, FQGNSA. CDR3 residues: CASSFFLQGGEQYF. The CDR3 DNA follows: TGTGCCAGCAGCTTTTTCCTACAGGGAGGCGAGCAGTACTTC.

This clone was observed a single time. This chain joins TRBV10-3 and TRBJ1-1; D remains ambiguous. Germline CDR1 is ENHRY and CDR2 is SYGVKD. There are 13 residues in the CDR3. V dropped 3 bases and J dropped 0 bases, with 5 bases sitting between them. CDR3 sequence reads: CAISDTVNTEAFF. Here the CDR3 DNA reads TGTGCCATCAGTGACACGGTGAACACTGAAGCTTTCTTT.

The rearrangement links TRBV12-5 to TRBJ2-2; 7 nucleotides match TRBD2. Germline-derived CDR1 and CDR2 are LGHNT and FRNRAP. This CDR3 is 14 amino acids long. The V gene end was trimmed by 9 bases and the J gene end by 2 bases; junction bases not matched to a gene: 6. CDR3 in amino acids: CASQRDRNTGELFF. CDR3 in DNA: TGTGCTAGCCAGCGGGATAGAAACACCGGGGAGCTGTTTTTT.

This chain links TRBV19 with TRBJ2-1; 7 bases match TRBD2. This CDR3 region has 16 residues. The V and J ends lost 3 bases and 3 bases, in that order; junction bases with no gene match: 8. Germline lookup yields CDR1 LNHDA and CDR2 SQIVND (reference sequence). CDR3 sequence (DNA): TGTGCCAGTAGTATTTTAGGACTAGGCGTCTACAATGAGCAGTTCTTC. It codes for CASSILGLGVYNEQFF.

Sample share makes this clone medium-sized. V gene TRBV11-3 combines with J gene TRBJ1-2; D unresolved. This CDR3 has 13 amino acids. Looked up from germline, CDR1 is SGHNT and CDR2 is YENEEA. Trimming took off 4 bases at V and 3 bases at J, with 9 bases between the two ends. CDR3 nucleotides: TGTGCCAGCAGCTGGCCTCGGGACTATGGCTACACCTTC. Translated: CASSWPRDYGYTF.

V and J are TRBV25-1 and TRBJ2-7, with D unresolved. CDR1 is MGHDK, CDR2 SYGVNS, per germline. This CDR3 has 11 amino acids. V gave up 7 bases and J gave up 6 bases, with 10 bases separating them. The CDR3 region is CASKSVIEQYF. The CDR3, as DNA: TGTGCCAGCAAGTCAGTGATCGAGCAGTACTTC.

This sequence joins TRBV30 and TRBJ1-4, with unresolved D. This CDR3 has 14 amino acids. CDR1 GTSNPN and CDR2 SVGIG come from the germline V gene (reference sequence). Trimming stripped 4 bases from V and 2 bases from J, with 11 bases between. CDR3 DNA: TGTGCCTGGATTGATGGCGGGACTAATGAAAAACTGTTTTTT. It encodes CAWIDGGTNEKLFF.

The V gene is TRBV6-1, the J gene TRBJ2-5, with D possibly TRBD2 on 6 matching bases. The J call may be wrong; the DNA end is better matched by TRBJ2-7. The V gene's germline CDR1 is MNHNS and CDR2 SASEGT. The length of the CDR3 is 15 residues. The CDR3 spells CASGPSYSGSYEQYF. The CDR3 nucleotides read TGTGCCAGCGGCCCATCTTATAGCGGTTCCTACGAGCAGTACTTC.

The chain recombines TRBV5-1 with TRBJ2-5; no clear D. Trimming took off 0 bases at V and 3 bases at J, with 9 bases between the two ends. This CDR3 comprises 14 residues. Germline lookup yields CDR1 SGHRS and CDR2 YFSETQ. Written as DNA, the CDR3 is TGCGCCAGCAGCTTGGCCCCTCTAGAAGAGACCCAGTACTTC. This gives the protein CASSLAPLEETQYF.

The rearrangement uses TRBV5-4 and TRBJ1-1; a possible D gene is TRBD1 (5 bases). The CDR3 contains 13 residues. Germline CDR1 SGHNT, CDR2 YYREEE (reference sequence). V gave up 1 base and J gave up 4 bases, with 8 bases separating them. CDR3: CASSLRGGTEAFF. Here the CDR3 DNA reads TGTGCCAGCAGCTTGAGGGGCGGCACTGAAGCTTTCTTT.

The chain employs TRBV6-1 and TRBJ2-2; D is possibly TRBD2 (7 bases). V was clipped by 6 bases and J by 1 base, with 12 bases between them. There are 15 residues in the CDR3. Germline V gene sequence: CDR1 MNHNS, CDR2 SASEGT. CDR3: CASRGGGRNTGELFF. DNA for the CDR3: TGTGCCAGCAGGGGCGGGGGCCGGAACACCGGGGAGCTGTTTTTT.

For the CDR3, the DNA is TGCGCCAGCAGAGAGAACACTGAAGCTTTCTTT. This sequence encodes CASRENTEAFF. The chain is built from TRBV5-1 and TRBJ1-1; D is ambiguous. The CDR3 runs 11 residues. V lost 5 bases to trimming and J lost 1 base, with 3 bases between them. In germline, CDR1 is SGHRS, CDR2 YFSETQ.

This chain uses TRBV15 with TRBJ2-2; 7 bases match TRBD1. With 0 bases clipped from V and 7 bases from J, the junction kept 8 bases outside the gene matches. CDR3 length: 16 amino acids. The germline V gene encodes CDR1 LNHNV and CDR2 YYDKDF (reference sequence). CDR3 coding DNA: TGTGCCACCAGCAGAGATGGGGCAGGGGGTCGCGGGGAGCTGTTTTTT. This sequence encodes CATSRDGAGGRGELFF.

The chain joins TRBV2 to TRBJ1-5; perhaps TRBD1 as D (5 bases). The CDR3 length is 13 residues. Trimming left V 8 bases short and J 0 bases short, with 8 bases between. Germline V CDR1 and CDR2: SNHLY, FYNNEI. The CDR3 DNA reads as TGTGCCAGCCAACAGGATAGCAATCAGCCCCAGCATTTT. Residues: CASQQDSNQPQHF.

The V call is TRBV19, the J call TRBJ1-1; D not certain. CDR1 and CDR2 (germline): LNHDA, SQIVND (reference sequence). The CDR3 extends over 15 amino acids. Trimming left V 9 bases short and J 1 base short, with 18 bases between. DNA for the CDR3: TGTGCCAGCCTGGGCCCAGCGACGGGGAACACTGAAGCTTTCTTT. Its protein product is CASLGPATGNTEAFF.

The chain uses TRBV9 and TRBJ2-5; no definite D call. The germline gives CDR1 SGDLS, CDR2 YYNGEE. Trimming pared 3 bases from V and 5 bases from J, leaving 11 bases between. CDR3 length equals 13 residues. The CDR3 region has the DNA TGTGCCAGCAGCGAGGGCCAGTGGGAGACCCAGTACTTC. Translated, it gives CASSEGQWETQYF. Together with reference TRBV9 and TRBJ2-5, the CDR3 gives the full variable domain: DSGVTQTPKHLITATGQRVTLRCSPRSGDLSVYWYQQSLDQGLQFLIQYYNGEERAKGNILERFSAQQFPDLHSELNLSSLELGDSALYFCASSEGQWETQYFGPGTRLLVL.

V is TRBV12-5 and J is TRBJ1-5; D is undetermined. The V end was cut by 1 base, the J end by 5 bases, with 6 bases between. This CDR3 has 13 amino acids. Germline CDR1 is LGHNT and CDR2 is FRNRAP. The CDR3 region has the DNA TGTGCTAGTGGTTTGGACACCTATCAGCCCCAGCATTTT. This translates into CASGLDTYQPQHF.

This chain joins TRBV5-1 and TRBJ2-2; TRBD2 is a possible D gene (6 bases). Germline V gene lookup returns CDR1 SGHRS and CDR2 YFSETQ. Trimming took off 2 bases at V and 4 bases at J, with 15 bases between the two ends. This CDR3 spans 16 amino acids. As DNA, the CDR3 is TGCGCCAGCAGCTTTGGAGGGGCGGTCGGCACCGGGGAGCTGTTTTTT. Translated, it gives CASSFGGAVGTGELFF.

This clone was detected once. V gene TRBV5-1 combines with J gene TRBJ2-2; 9 bases map to TRBD1. CDR3 length: 18 amino acids. Germline trimming cut 4 bases from V and 0 bases from J; bases unmatched to any gene: 10. Germline V lookup: CDR1 SGHRS, CDR2 YFSETQ. CDR3 DNA: TGCGCCAGCAGCGTAAACAGGGGGCGGGGAACGAACACCGGGGAGCTGTTTTTT. It codes for CASSVNRGRGTNTGELFF. Together with reference TRBV5-1 and TRBJ2-2, the CDR3 gives the full variable domain: KAGVTQTPRYLIKTRGQQVTLSCSPISGHRSVSWYQQTPGQGLQFLFEYFSETQRNKGNFPGRFSGRQFSNSRSEMNVSTLELGDSALYLCASSVNRGRGTNTGELFFGEGSRLTVL.